The T cell receptor beta chain under discussion was sequenced for a study of cytomegalovirus exposure and HLA in healthy donors. Whole-study findings and limits: For most TCR beta V segments, an earlier analysis put the productive rate at about 87% or about 30% of the time.

Primers included in the PCR were 60 Vbeta and 13 Jbeta primers. The assay was immunoSEQ multiplex PCR, and TCRdb's table has in-frame clones only and misses some. The data show roughly 100,000 clones, nearly 15% seen once. The CDR3 runs to 16 residues. V was shortened by 4 bases and J by 1 base, with 17 bases between the two germline ends. CDR1 is SGHKS, CDR2 YYEKEE, per germline (reference sequence). In the case of this clone: Its antigen is not identified.

The sample was PBMCs. The receptor comes from a female donor in good health and CMV-seronegative. The J gene is TRBJ1-1, the V gene TRBV5-5, with D unresolved. The CDR3 loop is CASSQDYQVWNTEAFF. CDR3 in DNA: TGTGCCAGCAGCCAAGATTATCAGGTATGGAACACTGAAGCTTTCTTT.